The next 5 T cell receptor beta chains were all read from a single sample in a study of post-analysis software for immune sequencing data (dated by TCRdb to the mid-2010s). The investigation overall reported the following: Patients showed significantly higher frequencies than controls for a handful of TRBV segments, among them TRBV5-6, TRBV5-1 and TRBV20-1.

The antigens for these receptors are not known. The library relied on PCR. TCRdb lists the instrument as Illumina HiSeq 2500. Unique molecular identifiers were incorporated into TCR beta cDNA libraries to reduce PCR and sequencing biases. TCRdb trimmed public reads at Q25 via fastp, called clones via MiXCR and kept in-frame beta chains. Every entry covers one CDR3 protein and lists the most common genes and DNA from its rows. The sample table shows roughly 540,000 distinct CDR3 sequences, and 34% are seen once. The ten largest clonotypes hold approximately 6% of the sample. The sample was blood. Every receptor here comes from a girl aged 2-17 years with multiple sclerosis.

This chain connects TRBV24-1 to TRBJ1-2; D remains unclear. Germline V gene sequence: CDR1 KGHDR, CDR2 SFDVKD. Trimming took off 6 bases at V and 8 bases at J, with 9 bases between the two ends. The CDR3 consists of 11 residues. CDR3 DNA sequence: TGTGCCACCAGTCCTGGGAGAGGCTACACCTTC. Encoded protein: CATSPGRGYTF.

There are a few counts of this clonotype. In DNA form, the CDR3 reads TGTGCCAGCACCACTTTGGGGACAGGGACATACAATGAGCAGTTCTTC. It encodes CASTTLGTGTYNEQFF. V and J are TRBV7-9 and TRBJ2-1, with 9 bases identical to TRBD1. Trimming removed 7 bases from V and 4 bases from J; junction bases left unmatched: 11. The CDR3 consists of 16 residues. Germline loops: CDR1 SEHNR, CDR2 FQNEAQ (reference sequence).

The chain is built from TRBV7-2 and TRBJ2-3; 15 positions agree with TRBD2. The germline CDR1 and CDR2 sequences are SGHTA and FQGNSA. V dropped 5 bases and J dropped 7; count of bases not matched to a gene: 13. The CDR3 contains 18 residues. The CDR3 protein is CASSLWTSGGAWGNTQYF. The DNA for the CDR3 is TGTGCCAGCAGCCTTTGGACTAGCGGGGGGGCATGGGGAAATACGCAGTATTTT.

This clonotype was detected only a few times. The rearrangement joins TRBV18 to TRBJ1-2; 7 bases line up with TRBD1. CDR3 length: 14 residues. Per the germline V gene, CDR1 is KGHSH and CDR2 is LQKENI. V was clipped by 4 bases and J by 3 bases; unmatched bases: 5. CDR3 DNA: TGTGCCAGCTCACAGGGGGCCTCGGACTATGGCTACACCTTC. Its protein product is CASSQGASDYGYTF.

This chain joins TRBV4-2 and TRBJ1-4, with D perhaps TRBD1 (5 bases). This CDR3 spans 15 amino acids. The germline V gene encodes CDR1 LGHNA and CDR2 YNFKEQ. Deletions cut 6 bases from V and 3 bases from J, with 14 bases between. The CDR3 is CASSGTGGSNEKLFF. The CDR3 DNA reads as TGTGCCAGCAGTGGCACGGGGGGGTCTAATGAAAAACTGTTTTTT.